The 12 T cell receptor beta chains below come from one sample, sequenced in a study of blood T cells in healthy people across ages (dated by TCRdb to about 2015). To prepare the library, 5' RACE was applied. The data were produced on an Illumina HiSeq 2500. A second about 7 to 12 cycle PCR used a sample-barcoded 5' primer and a J-beta primer mix. TCRdb reprocessed the public reads (quality trimming at Q25 with fastp, clone calling with MiXCR) and kept in-frame beta chains. Every distinct CDR3 protein forms one entry, paired with its most common genes and DNA. This sample gives roughly 700,000 distinct CDR3 sequences in total; 45% to 50% of them show up just once. Roughly 30% of the sample is in the top ten clones. The sequencing input was blood. The receptor source for this set is a woman in her sixties or seventies in good health.

This rearrangement joins TRBV28 to TRBJ2-7, with TRBD1 as a possible D gene (6 bases). Gene TRBJ2-5 matches the end of the DNA better, so the J call may be wrong. The germline CDR1 and CDR2 sequences are MDHEN and SYDVKM. This CDR3 comprises 15 residues. CDR3 in DNA: TGTGCCAGCAGTTCATCAGGGGCAGGGGAAGAGACCCAGTACTTC. Amino acids: CASSSSGAGEETQYF.

This chain connects TRBV6-5 to TRBJ1-4; 7 bases align to TRBD1. The ends lost 5 bases at V and 4 bases at J; junction bases unmatched: 10. The length of the CDR3 is 16 residues. Germline lookup yields CDR1 MNHEY and CDR2 SVGAGI. In DNA, the CDR3 is TGTGCCAGCAGTCGCAACAGGGGCGCCCGTAATGAAAAACTGTTTTTT. Encoded protein: CASSRNRGARNEKLFF.

The chain is built from TRBV28 and TRBJ2-7; 7 bases align to TRBD1. CDR3 length equals 14 residues. Germline V gene sequence: CDR1 MDHEN, CDR2 SYDVKM. Trimming took 5 bases from V and 2 from J; bases not matched to a gene: 6. For the CDR3, the DNA is TGTGCCAGCAGTAGACAGGGAAATCCCTACGAGCAGTACTTC. Translation: CASSRQGNPYEQYF.

The chain joins TRBV20-1 to TRBJ2-3; D gene unclear. Germline CDR1 DFQATT, CDR2 SNEGSKA (reference sequence). V was shortened by 2 bases and J by 3 bases, with 15 bases between the two germline ends. There are 15 residues in the CDR3. CDR3 DNA: TGCAGTGCTAGATGGCCCTACGACCAGACAGATACGCAGTATTTT. This gives the protein CSARWPYDQTDTQYF.

J is TRBJ2-6 and V is TRBV20-1, with D possibly being TRBD2 (6 bases). V shed 3 bases and J shed 0 bases, with 18 bases lying between them. CDR1 DFQATT and CDR2 SNEGSKA come from the germline V gene (reference sequence). The CDR3 is 18 amino acids. The CDR3 coding sequence is TGCAGTGCTAGGGGGGGTGAGGAAAGGTACTCTGGGGCCAACGTCCTGACTTTC. It translates to CSARGGEERYSGANVLTF.

This clonotype was found a few times. The chain carries TRBV10-3 and TRBJ2-1, with 10 bases lining up with TRBD2. This CDR3 is 14 amino acids long. V lost 8 bases and J lost 7; bases outside the gene matches: 8. CDR1 and CDR2 from the germline V gene are ENHRY and SYGVKD. The DNA for the CDR3 is TGTGCCATCGGAGAACTAGCGGGAAGGAATGAGCAGTTCTTC. Translating gives CAIGELAGRNEQFF.

This clonotype was recorded a few times. The chain joins TRBV20-1 to TRBJ2-3; possible D gene TRBD2, 6 bases. The germline CDR1 and CDR2 sequences are DFQATT and SNEGSKA (reference sequence). Between the trimmed V and J ends, which lost 5 bases and 2 bases, there was a span of 11 bases. This CDR3 has 13 residues. The CDR3 sequence: CSAPRDSTDTQYF. CDR3 sequence (DNA): TGCAGTGCTCCCCGGGACTCCACAGATACGCAGTATTTT.

The chain links TRBV20-1 to TRBJ2-7; TRBD2 agrees at 11 bases. Germline V lookup: CDR1 DFQATT, CDR2 SNEGSKA (reference sequence). The CDR3 totals 16 residues. Trimming at V came to 2 bases and at J to 7 bases, leaving 13 bases not matched to a gene. The CDR3 region has the DNA TGCAGTGCTAGACATCCCGCCGGGACTAGCGGTCTGGAGCAGTACTTC. Translated: CSARHPAGTSGLEQYF.

Written as DNA, the CDR3 is TGTGCCAGCAGTCCTGCAGCGGACTTCCGATTCACCGGGGAGCTGTTTTTT. Translated, it gives CASSPAADFRFTGELFF. The chain carries TRBV11-2 and TRBJ2-2; a weak D match, TRBD2 (5 bases). Germline assignment: CDR1 SGHAT and CDR2 FQNNGV. V lost 6 bases and J lost 4, with 21 bases in between. The CDR3 is 17 residues long.

This chain connects TRBV7-2 to TRBJ1-1; D is ambiguous. The CDR3 extends over 12 amino acids. The V gene lost 5 bases and the J gene lost 11 bases, with 15 bases spanning the gap. Germline CDR1 SGHTA, CDR2 FQGNSA. The CDR3 coding sequence is TGTGCCAGCAGCCATCCGAGGGCAGGCGCTTTCTTT. It codes for CASSHPRAGAFF.

The chain recombines TRBV5-1 with TRBJ1-6, with D tentatively TRBD1 (5 bases). Germline V gene data show CDR1 as SGHRS and CDR2 as YFSETQ. The CDR3 has 17 residues. V was pared by 4 bases and J by 7 bases, with 21 bases between. DNA for the CDR3: TGCGCCAGCAGCCTCGAGGCGGGGCGAACGGAGAATTCACCCCTCCACTTT. It translates to CASSLEAGRTENSPLHF.

This clonotype came up once. J is TRBJ2-1 and V is TRBV5-6; possibly TRBD2 for D (6 bases). V lost 2 bases, J lost 3 bases, and 15 bases lay in between. The CDR3 loop spans 16 amino acids. Germline CDR1 and CDR2: SGHDT and YYEEEE. The DNA for the CDR3 is TGTGCCAGCAGCTTCTCAGCGGGCGCCATCTACAATGAGCAGTTCTTC. Encoded protein: CASSFSAGAIYNEQFF.